Following are 21 T cell receptor beta chains from one sample sequenced in a study of T cells in severe cutaneous drug reactions. Bulk and single-cell libraries used iRepertoire multiplex PCR with TCR subtype-specific primers. No DNA is given; TCRdb re-called the multiplex PCR reads and lists each CDR3 protein once. This sample's clone table lists more than 20,000 distinct CDR3 sequences. The donors had carbamazepine-induced Stevens-Johnson syndrome or toxic epidermal necrolysis. Sequences were obtained from PBMCs. Every receptor here comes from a human donor with toxic epidermal necrolysis, a severe cutaneous drug reaction.

V and J are TRBV20-1 and TRBJ2-7; TCRdb proposes TRBD1, but this gene call is untestable without DNA. Germline lookup yields CDR1 DFQATT and CDR2 SNEGSKA (reference sequence). The CDR3 covers 12 residues. This CDR3 is CSVSPSSYEQYF.

J is TRBJ2-2 and V is TRBV5-6; the TCRdb D gene call, TRBD1, has no DNA to confirm it. Germline-derived CDR1 and CDR2 are SGHDT and YYEEEE. The CDR3 runs to 16 residues. CDR3 residues: CASSLTEGAFTGELFF.

The chain is built from TRBV5-6 and TRBJ2-5; TCRdb gives TRBD1 as the D gene, but with no DNA this cannot be confirmed. CDR3 length: 14 amino acids. Germline CDR1 and CDR2: SGHDT and YYEEEE. The CDR3 reads CASSLGVPPGTQYF.

V is TRBV3-1 and J is TRBJ2-1; TCRdb reports TRBD1, a call that lacks DNA to check it against. The CDR3 covers 17 residues. Germline CDR1 LGHDT, CDR2 YNNKEL (reference sequence). The CDR3 loop is CASSQDPGQRVDNEQFF.

The chain recombines TRBV3-1 with TRBJ1-2; TCRdb indicates TRBD1, and absent DNA this call remains unverified. This CDR3 has 14 amino acids. Germline assignment: CDR1 LGHDT and CDR2 YNNKEL (reference sequence). CDR3 amino acids: CASSRGQESYGYTF.

The genes are TRBV20-1 and TRBJ1-1; TCRdb's D call of TRBD1 is untestable without DNA. The CDR3 consists of 12 residues. Per the germline V gene, CDR1 is DFQATT and CDR2 is SNEGSKA (reference sequence). CDR3 region: CSAVGVNTEAFF.

The V gene is TRBV2, the J gene TRBJ2-2; without DNA, the TCRdb call of TRBD1 cannot be checked. The germline CDR1 and CDR2 sequences are SNHLY and FYNNEI. The CDR3 spans 14 residues. CDR3: CASSTGVGTGELFF.

The V gene is TRBV15, the J gene TRBJ2-6. Per the germline V gene, CDR1 is LNHNV and CDR2 is YYDKDF (reference sequence). The CDR3 covers 18 residues. CDR3: CATRDQIGVTPGANVLTF.

The J gene is TRBJ1-2, the V gene TRBV18; TCRdb proposes TRBD1, but this gene call is untestable without DNA. There are 13 residues in the CDR3. Germline V gene data show CDR1 as KGHSH and CDR2 as LQKENI. This chain's CDR3 is CASSPSRDYGYTF.

The V and J genes are TRBV20-1 and TRBJ2-1; TCRdb names TRBD2, which stays unverified in the absence of DNA. This CDR3 spans 11 amino acids. Germline V gene lookup returns CDR1 DFQATT and CDR2 SNEGSKA (reference sequence). The CDR3 region is CAKPGEAEQFF.

The genes are TRBV27 and TRBJ2-1; the D call from TCRdb, TRBD1, cannot be confirmed without DNA. CDR1 and CDR2 (germline): MNHEY, SMNVEV (reference sequence). This CDR3 is 14 amino acids long. CDR3 sequence: CASTGTGKYNEQFF.

The V and J genes are TRBV7-2 and TRBJ2-7; checking the TCRdb D call of TRBD2 is not possible without DNA. Germline V CDR1 and CDR2: SGHTA, FQGNSA. The CDR3 spans 14 residues. The CDR3: CASSPALGRDEQYF.

V gene TRBV5-1 combines with J gene TRBJ2-3; no DNA is available, so the TRBD2 call from TCRdb remains unchecked. Germline lookup yields CDR1 SGHRS and CDR2 YFSETQ. This CDR3 region has 16 residues. The CDR3 region is CASSLLAGTSTDTQYF.

The chain combines TRBV3-1 with TRBJ2-4; TCRdb returns TRBD2, unconfirmable since there is no DNA. The CDR3 sequence is 13 residues long. CDR1 is LGHDT and CDR2 is YNNKEL in the germline V gene (reference sequence). The CDR3 spells CASSQAPGTIQYF.

The CDR3 sequence: CSAREGAGFSYEQYF. The chain is built from TRBV20-1 and TRBJ2-7; TCRdb's D call of TRBD1 is untestable without DNA. In germline, CDR1 is DFQATT, CDR2 SNEGSKA (reference sequence). The CDR3 contains 15 residues.

The CDR3 here is CASSPMGTSYQETQYF. This chain joins TRBV7-9 and TRBJ2-5. CDR1 and CDR2 from the germline V gene are SEHNR and FQNEAQ (reference sequence). The length of the CDR3 is 16 residues.

The chain recombines TRBV7-9 with TRBJ2-1; no DNA is available, so the TRBD2 call from TCRdb remains unchecked. The length of the CDR3 is 16 residues. The germline CDR1 and CDR2 sequences are SEHNR and FQNEAQ (reference sequence). The CDR3 reads CASSSTRLAGVEEQFF.

The J gene is TRBJ2-3, the V gene TRBV5-4; as DNA is missing, the TRBD2 call by TCRdb cannot be tested. The CDR3 runs to 19 residues. The V gene's germline CDR1 is SGHNT and CDR2 YYREEE (reference sequence). Here the CDR3 reads CASSLPIFSGTDSTDTQYF. Supplemented by reference TRBV5-4 and TRBJ2-3, the full variable domain reads ETGVTQSPTHLIKTRGQQVTLRCSSQSGHNTVSWYQQALGQGPQFIFQYYREEENGRGNFPPRFSGLQFPNYSSELNVNALELDDSALYLCASSLPIFSGTDSTDTQYFGPGTRLTVL.

This CDR3 reads CSARDLVGGTYNEQFF. This chain links TRBV20-1 with TRBJ2-1; TCRdb selects TRBD1, and the lack of DNA leaves this call unchecked. This CDR3 spans 16 amino acids. Germline V gene lookup returns CDR1 DFQATT and CDR2 SNEGSKA (reference sequence).

The rearrangement links TRBV14 to TRBJ2-3; TCRdb returns TRBD2, unconfirmable since there is no DNA. Germline V gives CDR1 SGHDN, CDR2 FVKESK. There are 19 residues in the CDR3. The CDR3 here is CASSQSSRETSGPPDTQYF.

This sequence joins TRBV20-1 and TRBJ1-2. The CDR3 length is 15 residues. Per germline, CDR1 DFQATT and CDR2 SNEGSKA (reference sequence). CDR3: CSAKALRGQTYGYTF.